This T cell receptor beta chain appears in the sequencing data of a study of blood T cell repertoires in COVID-19. CDR1 and CDR2 from the germline V gene are SGHRS and YFSETQ. With V trimmed by 4 bases and J by 9 bases, 14 bases remained unmatched. This CDR3 has 17 residues. Method: immunoSEQ multiplex PCR; TCRdb's copy keeps in-frame clones and lacks some. The sample includes around 60,000 clones, roughly 88% of them seen just once. The clonotype originates from a woman in her sixties or seventies with acute or convalescent COVID-19. The sequenced sample was peripheral blood. The gene calls are TRBV5-1 and TRBJ2-1; 12 bases are shared with TRBD2. The CDR3 spells CASSRIFLAGGPGEQFF. CDR3 coding DNA: TGCGCCAGCAGCCGAATCTTTCTAGCGGGGGGGCCCGGTGAGCAGTTCTTC.